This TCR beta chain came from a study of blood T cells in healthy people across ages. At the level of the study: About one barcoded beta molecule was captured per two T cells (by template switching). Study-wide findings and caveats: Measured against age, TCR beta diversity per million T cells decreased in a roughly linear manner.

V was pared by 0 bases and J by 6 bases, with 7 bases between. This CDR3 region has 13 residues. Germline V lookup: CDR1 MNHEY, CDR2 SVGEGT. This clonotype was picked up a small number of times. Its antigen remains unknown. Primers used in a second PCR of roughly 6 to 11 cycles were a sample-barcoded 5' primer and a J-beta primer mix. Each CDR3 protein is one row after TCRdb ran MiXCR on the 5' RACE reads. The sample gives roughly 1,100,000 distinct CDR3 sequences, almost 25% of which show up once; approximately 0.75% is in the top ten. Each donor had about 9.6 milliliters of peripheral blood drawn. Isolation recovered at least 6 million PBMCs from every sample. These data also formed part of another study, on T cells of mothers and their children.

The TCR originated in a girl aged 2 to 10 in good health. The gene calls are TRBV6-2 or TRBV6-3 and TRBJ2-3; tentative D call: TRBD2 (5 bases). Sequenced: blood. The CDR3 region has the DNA TGTGCCAGCAGTTACTCGAGGAGGGATACGCAGTATTTT. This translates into CASSYSRRDTQYF.